A single sample is the source of the 24 T cell receptor beta chains below, sequenced in a study of neurological immune-mediated disorders. MiXCR, run by TCRdb on the 5' RACE reads, gives a single entry per CDR3 protein. The repertoire includes 85,000 to 100,000 distinct CDR3 sequences, 3.5% of them detected once, and approximately 5.9% sits in the top ten. Sequences were obtained from PBMCs. All receptors derive from a young woman with multiple sclerosis.

This clonotype was seen repeatedly, ten times or more. CDR3 region: CASSLPGSGEITDTQYF. In DNA form, the CDR3 reads TGTGCCAGCAGCTTACCTGGTAGCGGGGAGATCACAGATACGCAGTATTTT. J is TRBJ2-3 and V is TRBV7-9; 8 bases line up with TRBD2. Germline V lookup: CDR1 SEHNR, CDR2 FQNEAQ (reference sequence). The J segment lost 2 bases and the V segment lost 2 bases, leaving 9 bases of the junction unmatched. The CDR3 covers 17 residues.

This clonotype has ten or more counts. The chain couples TRBV12-3 or TRBV12-4 to TRBJ1-2; TRBD1 might be the D (6 bases). V was clipped by 8 bases and J by 3 bases, with 16 bases between them. This CDR3 has 14 amino acids. The CDR3 bases are TGTGCCAGCCGGTCCGCCGGGGGCGACTATGGCTACACCTTC. This codes for CASRSAGGDYGYTF.

This clonotype came up many times. V and J are TRBV20-1 and TRBJ2-5; D gene uncertain. In germline, CDR1 is DFQATT, CDR2 SNEGSKA (reference sequence). V shed 5 bases and J shed 2 bases, with 6 bases lying between them. The length of the CDR3 is 11 residues. The CDR3 bases are TGCAGTGCTTACAGACAAGAGACCCAGTACTTC. Encoded protein: CSAYRQETQYF.

This clonotype was observed many times. The genes are TRBV15 and TRBJ2-3, with TRBD2 identical over 13 bases. This CDR3 is built from 17 residues. The V gene's germline CDR1 is LNHNV and CDR2 YYDKDF (reference sequence). J gave up 9 bases and V 3 bases, and 12 bases lay outside the gene matches. Written as DNA, the CDR3 is TGTGCCACCAGCAGGGAAAGTCCCGGGACTAGCGGGACCACGCAGTATTTT. It translates to CATSRESPGTSGTTQYF.

The table lists this clonotype with many counts. The genes are TRBV7-2 and TRBJ2-7, with 10 bases that match TRBD2. The CDR3 length is 15 residues. Trimming removed 1 base from V and 4 bases from J; junction bases left unmatched: 4. CDR1 is SGHTA, CDR2 FQGNSA, per germline. The CDR3 DNA follows: TGTGCCAGCAGCTTAGGCCCTAGCGGGAGTTACGAGCAGTACTTC. It specifies CASSLGPSGSYEQYF.

In its sample, this clonotype was seen many times. This sequence joins TRBV6-1 and TRBJ2-2, with D possibly being TRBD2 (6 bases). The CDR3 is 16 residues long. Per germline, CDR1 MNHNS and CDR2 SASEGT. Trimming removed 0 bases from V and 6 bases from J, with 14 bases in between. The CDR3 sequence: CASSEALEGWAGELFF. The CDR3 DNA sequence: TGTGCCAGCAGTGAAGCGTTGGAGGGGTGGGCCGGGGAGCTGTTTTTT.

In this sample, this clonotype turned up many times. V usage is TRBV12-3 or TRBV12-4 and J usage is TRBJ1-2; D is perhaps TRBD1 (5 bases). Trimming removed 4 bases at V and 4 bases at J, with 13 bases between. The CDR3 is made up of 14 amino acids. This chain's CDR3 is CASSYRDGIYGYTF. CDR3 nucleotide sequence: TGTGCCAGCAGTTACCGGGACGGAATCTATGGCTACACCTTC.

This clonotype was seen ten or more times. The chain joins TRBV20-1 to TRBJ1-5; TRBD1 matches at 7 bases. The CDR3 contains 14 residues. V lost 0 bases, J lost 8 bases, and 7 bases stayed unmatched. CDR1 DFQATT and CDR2 SNEGSKA come from the germline V gene (reference sequence). CDR3 in DNA: TGCAGTGCTAGAGATCAAGCAGGGGGGAAGCCCCAGCATTTT. This codes for CSARDQAGGKPQHF.

A few counts support this clonotype. This chain connects TRBV12-3 or TRBV12-4 to TRBJ2-1; 11 positions match TRBD2. Unmatched junction bases numbered 4, after V lost 3 bases and J lost 9 bases. The CDR3 contains 14 residues. CDR3 nucleotide sequence: TGTGCCAGCAGTTTTTTGCTAGCGGGGGGTGAGCAGTTCTTC. This sequence encodes CASSFLLAGGEQFF.

This clonotype was seen ten or more times. J is TRBJ2-1 and V is TRBV20-1; possibly TRBD2 for D (6 bases). V was cut by 5 bases and J by 0 bases, with 14 bases left in between. Germline assignment: CDR1 DFQATT and CDR2 SNEGSKA (reference sequence). The CDR3 is 15 amino acids. The CDR3 spells CSAPGRAGSYNEQFF. In DNA, the CDR3 is TGCAGTGCTCCAGGGAGAGCGGGCTCCTACAATGAGCAGTTCTTC.

This clonotype was recorded at least ten times. CDR3 sequence: CASSLGENTEAFF. The CDR3 nucleotides read TGTGCCAGCAGCTTAGGGGAAAACACTGAAGCTTTCTTT. This chain links TRBV5-5 with TRBJ1-1; perhaps TRBD1 as D (5 bases). CDR3 length: 13 amino acids. Trimming took off 2 bases at V and 2 bases at J, with 7 bases between the two ends. Germline V gives CDR1 SGHKS, CDR2 YYEKEE (reference sequence).

This clonotype was seen repeatedly, ten times or more. This chain links TRBV5-5 with TRBJ1-2; a possible D gene is TRBD1 (6 bases). CDR3 length equals 14 residues. In germline, CDR1 is SGHKS, CDR2 YYEKEE (reference sequence). V was trimmed by 0 bases and J by 11 bases, leaving 17 bases between them. CDR3 sequence reads: CASSLGVWGLGYTF. The CDR3 DNA follows: TGTGCCAGCAGCTTGGGCGTTTGGGGGCTTGGGTACACCTTC.

The sample holds many counts of this clonotype. The V call is TRBV4-1, the J call TRBJ2-5, with D perhaps TRBD1 (5 bases). This CDR3 spans 18 amino acids. V shed 0 bases and J shed 3 bases, with 20 bases lying between them. CDR1 and CDR2 from the germline V gene are MGHRA and YSYEKL. The CDR3: CASSQDGSSLSGKETQYF. CDR3 sequence (DNA): TGCGCCAGCAGCCAAGACGGGTCGTCTTTATCAGGGAAAGAGACCCAGTACTTC.

This clonotype was detected ten times or more. This rearrangement joins TRBV20-1 to TRBJ2-7; D not certain. The CDR3 extends over 12 amino acids. Germline V CDR1 and CDR2: DFQATT, SNEGSKA (reference sequence). The V end was cut by 3 bases, the J end by 2 bases, with 8 bases between. CDR3 in amino acids: CSARPRAYEQYF. The CDR3, as DNA: TGCAGTGCTAGGCCAAGGGCCTACGAGCAGTACTTC.

This clonotype was counted at least ten times. The V call is TRBV5-1, the J call TRBJ2-5; D is ambiguous. V shed 0 bases and J shed 5 bases, with 8 bases lying between them. The CDR3 contains 13 residues. Germline values: CDR1 SGHRS, CDR2 YFSETQ. In nucleotides, the CDR3 is TGCGCCAGCAGCTTGGATAGCAGGGAGACCCAGTACTTC. Amino acids: CASSLDSRETQYF.

This clonotype was found many times. The chain uses TRBV20-1 and TRBJ2-4; perhaps TRBD2 as D (5 bases). Trimming removed 1 base at V and 13 bases at J, with 17 bases between. CDR3 length: 13 amino acids. Germline V lookup: CDR1 DFQATT, CDR2 SNEGSKA (reference sequence). DNA of the CDR3: TGCAGTGCTAGAGTGCCCCGACACCGACTACAGTACTTC. Protein: CSARVPRHRLQYF.

This clonotype was counted ten times or more. This rearrangement joins TRBV25-1 to TRBJ1-2, with 10 bases matching TRBD1. This CDR3 comprises 13 residues. Per the germline V gene, CDR1 is MGHDK and CDR2 is SYGVNS. With 4 bases clipped from V and 10 bases from J, the junction kept 6 bases outside the gene matches. The chain's CDR3 is CASSVLTGGDYTF. CDR3 nucleotides: TGTGCCAGCAGTGTCCTGACAGGGGGCGACTACACCTTC.

As for this clonotype: It may be a read error: a sequence one base away is much more abundant. V is TRBV12-3 or TRBV12-4 and J is TRBJ1-4; D is possibly TRBD1 (6 bases). Deletions cut 0 bases from V and 4 bases from J, with 9 bases between. The CDR3 is made up of 15 amino acids. The CDR3 nucleotides are TGTGCCAGCAGTTTAGCGACAGGATATAATGAAAAACTGTTTTTT. It codes for CASSLATGYNEKLFF.

This clonotype came up many times. The V call is TRBV7-2, the J call TRBJ1-4, with D hard to call. V was shortened by 6 bases and J by 8 bases, with 13 bases between the two germline ends. CDR3 length equals 13 residues. Germline-derived CDR1 and CDR2 are SGHTA and FQGNSA. Here the CDR3 reads CASSAYLGEKLFF. The CDR3, as DNA: TGTGCCAGCAGTGCGTATTTAGGGGAAAAACTGTTTTTT.

This clonotype was counted many times. The V call is TRBV6-1, the J call TRBJ1-2; a weak D match, TRBD1 (6 bases). The CDR3 has 15 residues. Germline V CDR1 and CDR2: MNHNS, SASEGT. V was trimmed by 2 bases and J by 3 bases, leaving 13 bases between them. The CDR3 loop is CASSERVRGDYGYTF. For the CDR3, the DNA is TGTGCCAGCAGTGAACGAGTCAGGGGAGACTATGGCTACACCTTC.

This clonotype was detected many times. The gene calls are TRBV4-1 and TRBJ2-7; possibly TRBD1 or TRBD2 for D (5 bases each). V was pared by 4 bases and J by 0 bases, with 13 bases between. The CDR3 has 15 residues. The germline V gene encodes CDR1 MGHRA and CDR2 YSYEKL. CDR3 residues: CASSPGTMSSYEQYF. CDR3 coding DNA: TGCGCCAGCAGCCCCGGGACGATGTCCTCCTACGAGCAGTACTTC.

This clonotype has a count of ten or more. The gene calls are TRBV20-1 and TRBJ2-2; TRBD1 aligns across 8 bases. The CDR3 is 15 residues long. The V segment lost 5 bases and the J segment 4 bases; nucleotides outside the gene matches: 9. The germline V gene has CDR1 DFQATT and CDR2 SNEGSKA (reference sequence). CDR3 in amino acids: CSAPDRGGGTGELFF. For the CDR3, the DNA is TGCAGTGCTCCTGACAGGGGCGGAGGCACCGGGGAGCTGTTTTTT.

This clonotype was detected many times. The V gene is TRBV5-1, the J gene TRBJ2-2; D remains unclear. This CDR3 contains 16 residues. CDR1 and CDR2 (germline): SGHRS, YFSETQ. V lost 0 bases and J 4 bases, leaving 13 bases between the germline ends. CDR3 sequence (DNA): TGCGCCAGCAGCTTGGATTTTGTGCGCACCACCGGGGAGCTGTTTTTT. Translating gives CASSLDFVRTTGELFF.

This clonotype was recorded many times. This chain joins TRBV5-1 and TRBJ2-3; D may be TRBD2 (5 bases). The CDR3 totals 15 residues. V lost 2 bases and J 5 bases, leaving 15 bases between the germline ends. The germline V gene encodes CDR1 SGHRS and CDR2 YFSETQ. CDR3 loop: CASSFEGAGVDTQYF. The CDR3 DNA reads TGCGCCAGCAGCTTCGAGGGAGCAGGTGTAGATACGCAGTATTTT.